This T cell receptor (beta chain) was sequenced for a study of blood T cell repertoires in COVID-19. Across the study: PBMCs, B-cell-depleted T cells, or T cells were the source of the cDNA or gDNA that made up the material.

Authors' processing steps: Reference gene primer amplification yielded estimated nucleated cell counts. The method was immunoSEQ multiplex PCR; TCRdb's version includes in-frame clones alone and lacks a portion of them. The V and J calls and clone size come from that table; D and trimming were worked out from the DNA. Of 260,000 or so clones in the sample, roughly 88% were seen once. The CDR3 contains 16 residues. The V end lost 3 bases, the J end lost 2 bases, and 13 bases lay between the germline ends. Germline V gene data show CDR1 as MDHEN and CDR2 as SYDVKM. The rearrangement links TRBV28 to TRBJ2-2; possibly TRBD2 for D (5 bases). Sequenced material: peripheral blood. This TCR was recovered from a human donor in a cohort sampled during active COVID-19. The CDR3 spells CASSFLFSSNTGELFF. The CDR3 DNA reads TGTGCCAGCAGTTTCCTATTTTCTAGCAACACCGGGGAGCTGTTTTTT. Full variable domain (rest looked up from reference TRBV28 and TRBJ2-2): DVKVTQSSRYLVKRTGEKVFLECVQDMDHENMFWYRQDPGLGLRLIYFSYDVKMKEKGDIPEGYSVSREKKERFSLILESASTNQTSMYLCASSFLFSSNTGELFFGEGSRLTVL.